This passage covers 13 T cell receptor beta chains from one sample sequenced in a study of CD8+CD57+ T cells in acquired aplastic anemia. Genomic DNA, serving as template, underwent TCR beta VDJ and CDR3 profiling. One entry per CDR3 protein, called by TCRdb with MiXCR from the reads. The table has approximately 380,000 distinct CDR3 sequences, about two thirds seen once; the top ten hold 3.5% to 4.5%. Sequenced material: sorted CD4+, CD8+, or CD8+CD57+ T cells (not recorded which) from PBMCs. The origin of the receptors is a human donor in good health, serving as a control.

This clonotype was observed at least ten times. The CDR3 DNA sequence: TGCAGTGCTATGGGACAGGGTAATAATGTGGGTCAGCCCCAGCATTTT. Translated, it gives CSAMGQGNNVGQPQHF. J is TRBJ1-5 and V is TRBV20-1; 9 nucleotides agree with TRBD1. CDR3 size: 16 residues. V was clipped by 4 bases and J by 6 bases; unmatched bases: 13. Per germline, CDR1 DFQATT and CDR2 SNEGSKA (reference sequence).

This clonotype turned up a few times. This chain connects TRBV10-3 to TRBJ2-7; 7 bases fit TRBD2. The CDR3 is 12 residues long. Germline values: CDR1 ENHRY, CDR2 SYGVKD. V lost 10 bases and J lost 0; bases outside the gene matches: 3. CDR3 in amino acids: CASGGTSYEQYF. As DNA, the CDR3 is TGTGCCAGCGGGGGTACCTCCTACGAGCAGTACTTC.

The chain joins TRBV11-2 to TRBJ2-7, with D perhaps matching TRBD1 or TRBD2 (5 bases each). The CDR3 has 18 residues. Looked up from germline, CDR1 is SGHAT and CDR2 is FQNNGV. With 5 bases removed from V and 0 bases from J, the gap between germline ends came to 23 bases. The CDR3 DNA sequence: TGTGCCAGCAGCCTTTTCGCCAAACGGGGCCTGAGCTCCTACGAGCAGTACTTC. Translation gives CASSLFAKRGLSSYEQYF.

Concerning this clonotype itself: Relative to the germline gene, one junction end is altered; a read error may explain this. This chain uses TRBV9 with TRBJ1-2, with no clear D. Germline values: CDR1 SGDLS, CDR2 YYNGEE. CDR3 length: 13 amino acids. Here the CDR3 reads CASSVGGNLAEQF. In DNA, the CDR3 is TGTGCCAGCAGCGTAGGAGGGAACCTTGCTGAGCAGTTC.

V is TRBV2 and J is TRBJ1-2; the D is unclear. Trimming took off 1 base at V and 14 bases at J, with 23 bases between the two ends. The germline gives CDR1 SNHLY, CDR2 FYNNEI. The CDR3 has 15 residues. The CDR3 spells CASSEDGRSNCGQTF. CDR3 in DNA: TGTGCCAGCAGTGAAGACGGTCGCTCTAACTGTGGCCAGACCTTC.

The chain is built from TRBV5-5 and TRBJ1-5, with unresolved D. Germline V CDR1 and CDR2: SGHKS, YYEKEE (reference sequence). Trimming cost V 1 base and J 9 bases, with 8 bases left between them. The CDR3 contains 12 residues. The CDR3, as DNA: TGTGCCAGCAGCTTGACTAGAAGGCCCCAGCATTTT. It yields the protein CASSLTRRPQHF.

This clonotype was detected a few times. The gene calls are TRBV15 and TRBJ1-6; D might be TRBD1 (6 bases). Between the trimmed V and J ends, which lost 3 bases and 6 bases, there was a span of 12 bases. Germline CDR1 LNHNV, CDR2 YYDKDF (reference sequence). This CDR3 has 15 residues. CDR3 residues: CATSRVQGTNSPLHF. The DNA for the CDR3 is TGTGCCACCAGCAGGGTACAGGGCACTAATTCACCCCTCCACTTT.

In this sample, this clonotype turned up many times. V gene TRBV4-1 combines with J gene TRBJ1-1; 12 nucleotides match TRBD1. The germline CDR1 and CDR2 sequences are MGHRA and YSYEKL. With V trimmed by 3 bases and J by 9 bases, 5 bases remained unmatched. This CDR3 is 14 amino acids long. For the CDR3, the DNA is TGCGCCAGCAGCCATCCGGGACAGGGGGCGAAAGCTTTCTTT. This translates into CASSHPGQGAKAFF.

This clonotype is a singleton in its sample. V usage is TRBV20-1 and J usage is TRBJ1-5; D remains ambiguous. This CDR3 has 13 amino acids. Germline lookup yields CDR1 DFQATT and CDR2 SNEGSKA (reference sequence). Trimming stripped 0 bases from V and 5 bases from J, with 8 bases between. The CDR3 protein is CSARDWTDQPQHF. The CDR3 coding sequence is TGCAGTGCTAGAGATTGGACTGATCAGCCCCAGCATTTT.

The J gene is TRBJ1-2, the V gene TRBV20-1; D is unclear. The V gene lost 6 bases and the J gene lost 4 bases, with 21 bases spanning the gap. The CDR3 is made up of 15 amino acids. Germline V gene data show CDR1 as DFQATT and CDR2 as SNEGSKA (reference sequence). CDR3 loop: CSAKRLPPTVYGYTF. CDR3 coding DNA: TGCAGTGCGAAAAGGCTTCCCCCCACAGTCTATGGCTACACCTTC.

The rearrangement uses TRBV29-1 and TRBJ1-2; 7 bases agree with TRBD1. J was trimmed by 3 bases and V by 7 bases; bases with no gene match: 8. This CDR3 region has 13 residues. CDR1 SQVTM and CDR2 ANQGSEA come from the germline V gene. The CDR3 DNA sequence: TGCAGCGCAGATGGACAGGACTACTATGGCTACACCTTC. Protein: CSADGQDYYGYTF.

This chain's CDR3 is CATSDSSGKGNEQFF. In DNA, the CDR3 is TGTGCCACCAGTGATTCTAGCGGGAAGGGTAATGAGCAGTTCTTC. The chain recombines TRBV24-1 with TRBJ2-1; 9 bases line up with TRBD2. After removal of 2 bases from V and 7 bases from J, the junction contained 5 bases not matched to a gene. The germline V gene has CDR1 KGHDR and CDR2 SFDVKD. This CDR3 is 15 amino acids long.

This clonotype was counted between two and nine times. V is TRBV27 and J is TRBJ2-5, with a weak D call TRBD2 (6 bases). The CDR3 has 18 residues. CDR1 is MNHEY, CDR2 SMNVEV, per germline (reference sequence). Trimming removed 1 base at V and 4 bases at J, with 22 bases between. CDR3 sequence (DNA): TGTGCCAGCAGTTTATGGAGGGGCGGGCCTTTACCCCCAGAGACCCAGTACTTC. It yields the protein CASSLWRGGPLPPETQYF.